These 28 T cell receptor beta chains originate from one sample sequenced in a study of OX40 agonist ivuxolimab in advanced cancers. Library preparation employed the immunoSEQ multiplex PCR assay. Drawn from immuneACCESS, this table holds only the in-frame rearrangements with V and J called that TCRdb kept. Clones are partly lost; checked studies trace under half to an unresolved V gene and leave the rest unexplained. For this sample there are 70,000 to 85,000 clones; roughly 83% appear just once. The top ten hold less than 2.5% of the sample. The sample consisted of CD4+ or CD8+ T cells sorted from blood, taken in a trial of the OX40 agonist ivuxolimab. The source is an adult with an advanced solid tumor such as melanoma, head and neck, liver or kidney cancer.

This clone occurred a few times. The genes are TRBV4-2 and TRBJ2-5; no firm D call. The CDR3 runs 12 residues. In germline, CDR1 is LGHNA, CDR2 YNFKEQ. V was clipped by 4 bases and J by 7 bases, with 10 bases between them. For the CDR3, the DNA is TGTGCCAGCAGCCCAGACGAGAGGACCCAGTACTTC. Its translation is CASSPDERTQYF.

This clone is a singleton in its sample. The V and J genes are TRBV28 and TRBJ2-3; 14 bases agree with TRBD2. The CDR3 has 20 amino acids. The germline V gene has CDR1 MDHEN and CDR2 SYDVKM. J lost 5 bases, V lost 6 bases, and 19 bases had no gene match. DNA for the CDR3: TGTGCCAGCAGCCCTCCCCTTGAGGGACTAGCGGGAGATTGGAGAGATACGCAGTATTTT. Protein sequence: CASSPPLEGLAGDWRDTQYF.

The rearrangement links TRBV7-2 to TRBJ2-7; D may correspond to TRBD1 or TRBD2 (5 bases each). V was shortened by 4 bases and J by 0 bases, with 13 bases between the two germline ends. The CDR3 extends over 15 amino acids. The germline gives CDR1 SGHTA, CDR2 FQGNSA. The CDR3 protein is CASSSRDRRSYEQYF. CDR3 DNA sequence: TGTGCCAGCAGCTCCAGGGACCGCCGCTCCTACGAGCAGTACTTC.

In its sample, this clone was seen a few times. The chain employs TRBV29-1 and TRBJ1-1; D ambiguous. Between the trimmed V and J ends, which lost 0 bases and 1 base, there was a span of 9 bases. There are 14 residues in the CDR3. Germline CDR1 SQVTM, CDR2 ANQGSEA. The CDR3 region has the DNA TGCAGCGTTGAAGATCTGGTGGGGAACACTGAAGCTTTCTTT. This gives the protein CSVEDLVGNTEAFF.

The chain's CDR3 is CASSTSGRSTDTQYF. The CDR3 coding sequence is TGTGCCAGCTCAACTAGCGGGAGGTCGACAGATACGCAGTATTTT. The chain uses TRBV18 and TRBJ2-3; 12 bases match TRBD2. The CDR3 runs to 15 residues. V gave up 5 bases and J gave up 3 bases; unmatched junction bases: 3. CDR1 is KGHSH and CDR2 is LQKENI in the germline V gene.

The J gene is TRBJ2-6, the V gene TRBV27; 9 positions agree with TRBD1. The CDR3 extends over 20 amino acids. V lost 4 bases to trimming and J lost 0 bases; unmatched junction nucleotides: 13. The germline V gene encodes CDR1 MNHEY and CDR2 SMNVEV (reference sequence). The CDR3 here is CASSSDRGDFLFSGANVLTF. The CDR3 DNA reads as TGTGCCAGCAGTTCTGACAGGGGGGACTTTTTATTCTCTGGGGCCAACGTCCTGACTTTC. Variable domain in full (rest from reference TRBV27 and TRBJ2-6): EAQVTQNPRYLITVTGKKLTVTCSQNMNHEYMSWYRQDPGLGLRQIYYSMNVEVTDKGDVPEGYKVSRKEKRNFPLILESPSPNQTSLYFCASSSDRGDFLFSGANVLTFGAGSRLTVL.

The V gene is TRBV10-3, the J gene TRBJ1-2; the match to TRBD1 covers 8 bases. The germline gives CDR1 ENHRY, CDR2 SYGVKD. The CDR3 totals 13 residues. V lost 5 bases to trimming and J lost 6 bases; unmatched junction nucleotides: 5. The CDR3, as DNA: TGTGCCATCAGTCCGACAGGGGCGGATGGCTACACCTTC. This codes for CAISPTGADGYTF.

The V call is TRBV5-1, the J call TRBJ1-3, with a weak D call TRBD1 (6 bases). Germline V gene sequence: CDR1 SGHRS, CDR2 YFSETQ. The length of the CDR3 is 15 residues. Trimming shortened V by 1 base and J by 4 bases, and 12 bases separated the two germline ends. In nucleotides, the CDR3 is TGCGCCAGCAGCTTGTCGGGGGCGGAAGGAAACACCATATATTTT. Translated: CASSLSGAEGNTIYF. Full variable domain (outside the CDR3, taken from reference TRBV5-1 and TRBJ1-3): KAGVTQTPRYLIKTRGQQVTLSCSPISGHRSVSWYQQTPGQGLQFLFEYFSETQRNKGNFPGRFSGRQFSNSRSEMNVSTLELGDSALYLCASSLSGAEGNTIYFGEGSWLTVV.

The CDR3 DNA sequence: TGTGCCAGCAGCGCGACGGGGGGGACAGGGGATGGCTACACCTTC. This encodes CASSATGGTGDGYTF. V is TRBV11-2 and J is TRBJ1-2; 10 bases are shared with TRBD1. The V segment lost 5 bases and the J segment 6 bases; nucleotides outside the gene matches: 9. The CDR3 spans 15 residues. Germline assignment: CDR1 SGHAT and CDR2 FQNNGV.

The CDR3 reads CASSISPGGYEQFF. The CDR3 bases are TGTGCCAGTAGTATTTCTCCAGGGGGGTATGAGCAGTTCTTC. The chain carries TRBV19 and TRBJ2-1; perhaps TRBD1 as D (7 bases). Deletions cut 3 bases from V and 8 bases from J, with 14 bases between. Per the germline V gene, CDR1 is LNHDA and CDR2 is SQIVND (reference sequence). The CDR3 contains 14 residues.

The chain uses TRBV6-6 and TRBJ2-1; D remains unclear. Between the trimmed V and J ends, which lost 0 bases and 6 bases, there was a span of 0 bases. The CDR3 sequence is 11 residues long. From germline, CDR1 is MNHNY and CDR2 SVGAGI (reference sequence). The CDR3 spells CASSYSNEQFF. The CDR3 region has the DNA TGTGCCAGCAGTTACTCCAATGAGCAGTTCTTC.

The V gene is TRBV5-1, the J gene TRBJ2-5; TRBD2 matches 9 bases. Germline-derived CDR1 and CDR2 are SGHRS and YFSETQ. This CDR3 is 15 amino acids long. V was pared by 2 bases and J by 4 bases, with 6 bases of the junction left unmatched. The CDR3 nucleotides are TGCGCCAGCAGCTTAGCTAGCGGGAATGTAGAGACCCAGTACTTC. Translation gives CASSLASGNVETQYF.

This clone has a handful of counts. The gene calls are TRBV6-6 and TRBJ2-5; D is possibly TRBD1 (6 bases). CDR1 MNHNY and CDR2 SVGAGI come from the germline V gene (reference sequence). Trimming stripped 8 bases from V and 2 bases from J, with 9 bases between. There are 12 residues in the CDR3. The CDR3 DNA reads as TGTGCCAGCGGGGGCGGACAAGAGACCCAGTACTTC. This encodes CASGGGQETQYF.

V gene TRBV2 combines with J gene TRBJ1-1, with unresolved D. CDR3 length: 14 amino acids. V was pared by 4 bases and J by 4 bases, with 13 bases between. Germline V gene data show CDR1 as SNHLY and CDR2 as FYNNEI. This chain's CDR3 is CASSANLRSTEAFF. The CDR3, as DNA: TGTGCCAGCAGTGCGAATCTCCGCAGCACTGAAGCTTTCTTT.

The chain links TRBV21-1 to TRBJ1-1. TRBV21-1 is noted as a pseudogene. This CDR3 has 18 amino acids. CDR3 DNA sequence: TGTGCCAGCAGCAAGGGGAGGGGACACAGGGTCGTCATCACTGAAGCTTTCTTT. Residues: CASSKGRGHRVVITEAFF.

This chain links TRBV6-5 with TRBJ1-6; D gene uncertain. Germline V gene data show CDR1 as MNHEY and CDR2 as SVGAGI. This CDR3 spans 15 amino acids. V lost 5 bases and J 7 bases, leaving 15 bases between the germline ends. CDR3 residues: CASSPTGRTNSPLHF. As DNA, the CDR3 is TGTGCCAGCAGTCCCACTGGACGGACCAATTCACCCCTCCACTTT.

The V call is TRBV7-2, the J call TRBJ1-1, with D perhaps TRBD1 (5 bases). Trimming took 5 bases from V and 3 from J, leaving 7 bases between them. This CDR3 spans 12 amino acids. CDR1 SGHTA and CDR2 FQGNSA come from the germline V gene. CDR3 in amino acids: CASSQGHTEAFF. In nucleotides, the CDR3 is TGTGCCAGCAGCCAGGGACACACTGAAGCTTTCTTT.

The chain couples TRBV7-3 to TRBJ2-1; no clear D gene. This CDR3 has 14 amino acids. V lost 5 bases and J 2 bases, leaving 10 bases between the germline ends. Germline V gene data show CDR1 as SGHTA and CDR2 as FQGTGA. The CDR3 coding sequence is TGTGCCAGCAGCCCATCCCCGACCTACAATGAGCAGTTCTTC. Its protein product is CASSPSPTYNEQFF.

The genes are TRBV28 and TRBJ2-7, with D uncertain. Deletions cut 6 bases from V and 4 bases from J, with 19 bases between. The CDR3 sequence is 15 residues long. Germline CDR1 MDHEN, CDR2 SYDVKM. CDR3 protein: CASSLSYPDGYEQYF. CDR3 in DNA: TGTGCCAGCAGCCTATCTTATCCGGACGGATACGAGCAGTACTTC.

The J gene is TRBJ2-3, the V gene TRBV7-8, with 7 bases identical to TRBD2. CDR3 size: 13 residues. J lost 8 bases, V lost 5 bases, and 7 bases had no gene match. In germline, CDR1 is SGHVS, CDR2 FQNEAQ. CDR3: CASSPGPGGTQYF. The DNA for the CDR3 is TGTGCCAGCAGCCCAGGCCCGGGGGGTACGCAGTATTTT.

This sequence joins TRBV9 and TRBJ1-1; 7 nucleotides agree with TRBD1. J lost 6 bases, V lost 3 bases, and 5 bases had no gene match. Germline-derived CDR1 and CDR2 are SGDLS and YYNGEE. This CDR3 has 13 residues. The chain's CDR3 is CASSGKGASEAFF. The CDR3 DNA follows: TGTGCCAGCAGCGGCAAGGGGGCCTCTGAAGCTTTCTTT.

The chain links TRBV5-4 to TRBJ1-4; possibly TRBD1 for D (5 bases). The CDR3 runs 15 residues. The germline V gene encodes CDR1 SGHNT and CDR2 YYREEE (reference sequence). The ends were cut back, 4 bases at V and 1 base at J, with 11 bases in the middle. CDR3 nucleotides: TGTGCCAGCAGCATGGGACCGATAACTAATGAAAAACTGTTTTTT. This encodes CASSMGPITNEKLFF.

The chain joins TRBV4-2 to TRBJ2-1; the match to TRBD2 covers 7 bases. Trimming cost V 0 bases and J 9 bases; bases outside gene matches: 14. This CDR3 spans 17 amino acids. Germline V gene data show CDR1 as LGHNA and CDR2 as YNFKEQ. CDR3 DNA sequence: TGTGCCAGCAGCCAAGATCCCGGGACTACCGGTTTGGTTGAGCAGTTCTTC. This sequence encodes CASSQDPGTTGLVEQFF.

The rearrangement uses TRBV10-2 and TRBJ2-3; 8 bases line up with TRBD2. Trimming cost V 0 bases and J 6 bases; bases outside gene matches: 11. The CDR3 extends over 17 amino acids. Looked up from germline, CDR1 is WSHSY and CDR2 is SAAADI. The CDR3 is CASSESTSGFHGDTQYF. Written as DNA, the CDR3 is TGCGCCAGCAGTGAGTCAACTAGCGGATTTCATGGGGATACGCAGTATTTT.

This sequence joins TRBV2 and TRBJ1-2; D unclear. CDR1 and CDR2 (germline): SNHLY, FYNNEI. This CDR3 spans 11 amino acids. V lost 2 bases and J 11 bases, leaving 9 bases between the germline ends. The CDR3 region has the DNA TGTGCCAGCAGTGAATTATTGAGGTACACCTTC. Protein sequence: CASSELLRYTF.

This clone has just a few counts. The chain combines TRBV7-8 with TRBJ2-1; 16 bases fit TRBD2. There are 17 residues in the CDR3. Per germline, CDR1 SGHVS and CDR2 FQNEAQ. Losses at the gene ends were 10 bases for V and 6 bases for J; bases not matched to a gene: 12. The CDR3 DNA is TGTGCCATCCAGGCGGGACTAGCGGGAGGGCTAGCCAATGAGCAGTTCTTC. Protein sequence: CAIQAGLAGGLANEQFF.

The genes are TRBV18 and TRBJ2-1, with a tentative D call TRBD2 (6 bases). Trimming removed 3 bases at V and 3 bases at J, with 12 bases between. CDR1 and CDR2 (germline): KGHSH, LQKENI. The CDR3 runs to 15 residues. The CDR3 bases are TGTGCCAGCTCACCCACAAGGGAGGTCTACAATGAGCAGTTCTTC. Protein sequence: CASSPTREVYNEQFF.

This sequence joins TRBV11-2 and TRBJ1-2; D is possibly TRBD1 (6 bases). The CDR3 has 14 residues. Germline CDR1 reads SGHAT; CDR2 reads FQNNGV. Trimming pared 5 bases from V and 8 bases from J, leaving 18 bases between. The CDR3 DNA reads TGTGCCAGCAGCCCTTCGGGGGGGGCGAGGGGCTACACCTTC. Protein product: CASSPSGGARGYTF.